Presented here are 18 T cell receptor beta chains from one specimen sequenced in a study of blood T cell repertoires in COVID-19 (dated by TCRdb to the early 2020s). Libraries were made using the immunoSEQ multiplex PCR assay. Sourced from immuneACCESS, this table was stored by TCRdb with only in-frame sequences that have V and J called. A share of the clones is absent; for the studies checked, an unresolved V gene accounts for under half, and the remainder has no known explanation. Counted in this sample were about 200,000 clones; over 80% of them appeared once. Around 27% of the sample is taken by the ten largest. The sample consisted of peripheral blood. Receptors originate from a man aged 40-49 years with acute or convalescent COVID-19.

The chain couples TRBV3-1 (or the pseudogene TRBV3-2) to TRBJ2-5; 7 nucleotides line up with TRBD2. The CDR3 runs 15 residues. Germline CDR1 LGHDT, CDR2 YNNKEL (reference sequence). The V and J ends lost 2 bases and 3 bases, in that order; junction bases with no gene match: 6. Written as DNA, the CDR3 is TGTGCCAGCAGCCAAAGGTGGGGGAGGGAAGAGACCCAGTACTTC. It yields the protein CASSQRWGREETQYF.

The V call is TRBV2, the J call TRBJ1-2, with D maybe TRBD1 (5 bases). V was cut by 6 bases and J by 8 bases, with 13 bases left in between. The CDR3 totals 12 residues. Germline values: CDR1 SNHLY, CDR2 FYNNEI. The CDR3: CASRSDSGGYTF. The CDR3 DNA reads TGTGCCAGCAGATCCGACAGTGGGGGCTACACCTTC.

For this clone: Other nucleotide sequences from this sample produce the same CDR3. The V and J genes are TRBV6-1 and TRBJ1-1; perhaps TRBD1 as D (5 bases). The CDR3 is 14 residues long. Trimming cost V 2 bases and J 2 bases, with 9 bases left between them. The germline CDR1 and CDR2 sequences are MNHNS and SASEGT. CDR3 coding DNA: TGTGCCAGCAGTGAACTGCAGGGAAACACTGAAGCTTTCTTT. Translated: CASSELQGNTEAFF.

J is TRBJ1-2 and V is TRBV4-1, with TRBD1 as a possible D gene (6 bases). The CDR3 is 16 residues long. V shed 3 bases and J shed 2 bases, with 16 bases lying between them. Per germline, CDR1 MGHRA and CDR2 YSYEKL. Written as DNA, the CDR3 is TGCGCCAGCAGCCACCCCGAACAGGGACGAAACTATGGCTACACCTTC. This encodes CASSHPEQGRNYGYTF.

The J gene is TRBJ2-5, the V gene TRBV5-1; weak D call: TRBD2 (5 bases). V lost 2 bases to trimming and J lost 5 bases, with 10 bases between them. CDR1 and CDR2 (germline): SGHRS, YFSETQ. This CDR3 comprises 13 residues. The CDR3 DNA follows: TGCGCCAGCAGCTTTGGTAGAGGGGAGACCCAGTACTTC. Its translation is CASSFGRGETQYF.

The genes are TRBV6-4 and TRBJ2-1, with 9 bases fitting TRBD2. Unmatched junction bases numbered 10, after V lost 7 bases and J lost 6 bases. The CDR3 spans 15 residues. Germline-derived CDR1 and CDR2 are MRHNA and SNTAGT. CDR3 region: CASTSETSGPNEQFF. Here the CDR3 DNA reads TGTGCCAGCACCTCGGAGACTAGCGGCCCCAATGAGCAGTTCTTC.

This chain connects TRBV11-3 to TRBJ2-2, with no clear D. The CDR3 covers 14 residues. Germline V CDR1 and CDR2: SGHNT, YENEEA. V lost 3 bases to trimming and J lost 1 base, with 6 bases between them. Here the CDR3 DNA reads TGTGCCAGCAGCTTGTTCAAGAACACCGGGGAGCTGTTTTTT. It yields the protein CASSLFKNTGELFF.

V and J are TRBV7-7 and TRBJ2-1; 10 nucleotides line up with TRBD2. CDR3 length equals 15 residues. V lost 2 bases and J lost 6; bases outside the gene matches: 4. The germline V gene encodes CDR1 SSHAT and CDR2 FNYEAQ (reference sequence). The CDR3 loop reads CASSLTSGTGNEQFF. The CDR3 DNA reads TGTGCCAGCAGCTTAACTAGCGGGACTGGCAATGAGCAGTTCTTC. Full variable domain (outside the CDR3, taken from reference TRBV7-7 and TRBJ2-1): GAGVSQSPRYKVTKRGQDVTLRCDPISSHATLYWYQQALGQGPEFLTYFNYEAQPDKSGLPSDRFSAERPEGSISTLTIQRTEQRDSAMYRCASSLTSGTGNEQFFGPGTRLTVL.

The chain links TRBV3-1 (or the pseudogene TRBV3-2) to TRBJ1-5; tentative D call: TRBD1 (5 bases). V was cut by 3 bases and J by 1 base, with 10 bases left in between. There are 15 residues in the CDR3. Germline CDR1 and CDR2: LGHDT and YNNKEL (reference sequence). The CDR3, as DNA: TGTGCCAGCAGCCAGTATCGGGGGAGCAATCAGCCCCAGCATTTT. Its protein product is CASSQYRGSNQPQHF.

This chain connects TRBV2 to TRBJ1-1; D may be TRBD1 (5 bases). This CDR3 comprises 15 residues. The germline CDR1 and CDR2 sequences are SNHLY and FYNNEI. Trimming removed 4 bases from V and 3 bases from J, with 15 bases in between. The CDR3 DNA reads as TGTGCCAGCAGTGGGTTCAGGGCTGAGGACACTGAAGCTTTCTTT. It is translated as CASSGFRAEDTEAFF.

This chain joins TRBV3-1 (or the pseudogene TRBV3-2) and TRBJ2-7; 8 positions agree with TRBD2. The CDR3 sequence is 14 residues long. J was trimmed by 2 bases and V by 5 bases; bases with no gene match: 5. CDR1 is LGHDT, CDR2 YNNKEL, per germline (reference sequence). This CDR3 is CASSLAGRAYEQYF. The CDR3, as DNA: TGTGCCAGCAGCTTAGCGGGACGGGCCTACGAGCAGTACTTC.

The genes are TRBV7-3 and TRBJ2-1; possibly TRBD2 for D (5 bases). The CDR3 is 15 residues long. Germline CDR1 and CDR2: SGHTA and FQGTGA. V shed 5 bases and J shed 1 base, with 12 bases lying between them. The CDR3 sequence: CASSQVARSYNEQFF. The CDR3 region has the DNA TGTGCCAGCAGCCAGGTAGCGAGGTCCTACAATGAGCAGTTCTTC.

This clone appeared a single time. The chain joins TRBV9 to TRBJ1-2; 8 nucleotides align to TRBD1. Trimming at V came to 0 bases and at J to 8 bases, leaving 9 bases not matched to a gene. There are 15 residues in the CDR3. Germline V CDR1 and CDR2: SGDLS, YYNGEE. The CDR3 spells CASSVETQGVGGYTF. For the CDR3, the DNA is TGTGCCAGCAGCGTAGAAACACAGGGGGTTGGAGGCTACACCTTC.

The rearrangement links TRBV11-2 to TRBJ1-1, with no clear D. The V end lost 2 bases, the J end lost 2 bases, and 12 bases lay between the germline ends. In germline, CDR1 is SGHAT, CDR2 FQNNGV. The length of the CDR3 is 15 residues. CDR3 loop: CASSLSSFSNTEAFF. The DNA of the CDR3 is TGTGCCAGCAGCTTATCGTCGTTTAGTAACACTGAAGCTTTCTTT. The whole variable domain, remainder taken from reference TRBV11-2 and TRBJ1-1, is EAGVAQSPRYKIIEKRQSVAFWCNPISGHATLYWYQQILGQGPKLLIQFQNNGVVDDSQLPKDRFSAERLKGVDSTLKIQPAKLEDSAVYLCASSLSSFSNTEAFFGQGTRLTVV.

This clone was counted once. CDR3 in amino acids: CASSRRVGSDTQYF. CDR3 DNA: TGTGCCAGCAGCCGGAGGGTGGGATCAGATACGCAGTATTTT. V is TRBV3-1 (or the pseudogene TRBV3-2) and J is TRBJ2-3; D may be TRBD2 (6 bases). V lost 4 bases and J lost 4, with 12 bases in between. From germline, CDR1 is LGHDT and CDR2 YNNKEL (reference sequence). The CDR3 is 14 amino acids.

To note about this clone: Other DNA sequences from this sample encode an identical CDR3 as well. The gene calls are TRBV27 and TRBJ1-2, with D uncertain. CDR1 is MNHEY and CDR2 is SMNVEV in the germline V gene (reference sequence). Trimming left V 5 bases short and J 0 bases short, with 4 bases between. CDR3 length: 12 amino acids. The CDR3 is CASSPTNYGYTF. CDR3 nucleotides: TGTGCCAGCAGTCCCACTAACTATGGCTACACCTTC.

The rearrangement joins TRBV2 to TRBJ1-5; D is undetermined. The CDR3 is 15 amino acids. CDR1 is SNHLY, CDR2 FYNNEI, per germline. With 3 bases removed from V and 6 bases from J, the gap between germline ends came to 15 bases. The CDR3 nucleotides are TGTGCCAGCAGTGATAACGGGGTTGGAGTTCAGCCCCAGCATTTT. Encoded protein: CASSDNGVGVQPQHF.

The chain employs TRBV19 and TRBJ2-1, with D possibly matching TRBD2 (5 bases). CDR3 length equals 16 residues. Germline CDR1 reads LNHDA; CDR2 reads SQIVND (reference sequence). V lost 5 bases and J 4 bases, leaving 18 bases between the germline ends. The CDR3 here is CASSAKRTGPYNEQFF. The CDR3 bases are TGTGCCAGTAGTGCAAAACGGACTGGGCCTTACAATGAGCAGTTCTTC.